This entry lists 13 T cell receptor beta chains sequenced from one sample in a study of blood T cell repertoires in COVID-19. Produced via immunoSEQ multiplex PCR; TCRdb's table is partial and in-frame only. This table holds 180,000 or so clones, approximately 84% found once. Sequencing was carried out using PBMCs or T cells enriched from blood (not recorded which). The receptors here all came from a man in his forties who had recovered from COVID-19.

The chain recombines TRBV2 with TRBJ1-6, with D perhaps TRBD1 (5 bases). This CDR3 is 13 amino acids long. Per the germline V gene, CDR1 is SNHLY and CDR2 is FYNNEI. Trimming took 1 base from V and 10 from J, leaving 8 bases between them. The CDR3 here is CASSEGTISPLHF. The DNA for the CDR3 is TGTGCCAGCAGTGAAGGGACAATCTCACCCCTCCACTTT.

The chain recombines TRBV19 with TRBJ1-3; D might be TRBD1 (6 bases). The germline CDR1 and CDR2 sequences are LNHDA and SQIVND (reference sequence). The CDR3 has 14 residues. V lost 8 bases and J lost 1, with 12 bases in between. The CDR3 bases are TGTGCCAGTGGACAGTCGGGGTCTGGAAACACCATATATTTT. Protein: CASGQSGSGNTIYF.

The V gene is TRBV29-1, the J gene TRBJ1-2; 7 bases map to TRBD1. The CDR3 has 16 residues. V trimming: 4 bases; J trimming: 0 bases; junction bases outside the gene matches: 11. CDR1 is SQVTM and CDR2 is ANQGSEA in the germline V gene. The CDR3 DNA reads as TGCAGCGTTGGGGGTGTACAGGGGACTTCTAACTATGGCTACACCTTC. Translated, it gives CSVGGVQGTSNYGYTF. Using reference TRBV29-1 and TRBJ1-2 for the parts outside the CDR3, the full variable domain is SAVISQKPSRDICQRGTSLTIQCQVDSQVTMMFWYRQQPGQSLTLIATANQGSEATYESGFVIDKFPISRPNLTFSTLTVSNMSPEDSSIYLCSVGGVQGTSNYGYTFGSGTRLTVV.

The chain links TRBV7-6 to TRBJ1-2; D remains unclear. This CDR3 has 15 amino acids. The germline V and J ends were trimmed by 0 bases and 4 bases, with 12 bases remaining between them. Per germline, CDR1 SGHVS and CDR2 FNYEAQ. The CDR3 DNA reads TGTGCCAGCAGCTTAGCCAATATAGGGAGCTATGGCTACACCTTC. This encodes CASSLANIGSYGYTF.

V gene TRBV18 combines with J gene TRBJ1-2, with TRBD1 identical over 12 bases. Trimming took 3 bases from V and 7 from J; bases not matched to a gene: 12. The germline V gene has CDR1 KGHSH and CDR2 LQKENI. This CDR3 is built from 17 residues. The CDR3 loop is CASSPGTGGAGTTGYTF. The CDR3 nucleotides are TGTGCCAGCTCACCCGGGACAGGGGGCGCAGGAACGACTGGCTACACCTTC.

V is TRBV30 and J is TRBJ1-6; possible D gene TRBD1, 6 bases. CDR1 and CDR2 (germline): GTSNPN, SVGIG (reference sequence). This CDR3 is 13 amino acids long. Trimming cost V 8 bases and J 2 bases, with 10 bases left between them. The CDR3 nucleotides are TGTGCCAGCGGGACACCCTATAATTCACCCCTCCACTTT. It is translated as CASGTPYNSPLHF.

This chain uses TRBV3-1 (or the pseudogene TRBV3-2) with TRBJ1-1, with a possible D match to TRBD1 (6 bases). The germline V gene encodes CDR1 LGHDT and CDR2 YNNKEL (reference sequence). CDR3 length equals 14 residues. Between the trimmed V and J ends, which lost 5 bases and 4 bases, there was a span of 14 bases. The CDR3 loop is CASSIQGLSTEAFF. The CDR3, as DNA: TGTGCCAGCAGCATACAGGGTCTTTCCACTGAAGCTTTCTTT.

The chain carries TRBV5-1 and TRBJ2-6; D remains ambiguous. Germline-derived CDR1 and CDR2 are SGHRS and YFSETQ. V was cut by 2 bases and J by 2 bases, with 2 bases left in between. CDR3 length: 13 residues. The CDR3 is CASSFTGANVLTF. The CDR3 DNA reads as TGCGCCAGCAGCTTTACTGGGGCCAACGTCCTGACTTTC.

CDR3 loop: CASMTGGNYGYTF. Written as DNA, the CDR3 is TGTGCCAGCATGACAGGGGGCAACTATGGCTACACCTTC. V gene TRBV2 combines with J gene TRBJ1-2; 10 bases agree with TRBD1. The germline V gene encodes CDR1 SNHLY and CDR2 FYNNEI. The length of the CDR3 is 13 residues. After removal of 7 bases from V and 2 bases from J, the junction contained 1 base not matched to a gene. The whole variable domain, remainder taken from reference TRBV2 and TRBJ1-2, is EPEVTQTPSHQVTQMGQEVILRCVPISNHLYFYWYRQILGQKVEFLVSFYNNEISEKSEIFDDQFSVERPDGSNFTLKIRSTKLEDSAMYFCASMTGGNYGYTFGSGTRLTVV.

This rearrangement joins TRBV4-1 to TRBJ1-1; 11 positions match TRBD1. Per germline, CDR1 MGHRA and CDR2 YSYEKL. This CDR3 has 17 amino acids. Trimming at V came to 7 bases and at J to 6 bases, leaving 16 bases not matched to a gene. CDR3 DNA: TGCGCCAGCACCTCATTTATGGGACAGGGGGTGAAGTCTGAAGCTTTCTTT. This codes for CASTSFMGQGVKSEAFF.

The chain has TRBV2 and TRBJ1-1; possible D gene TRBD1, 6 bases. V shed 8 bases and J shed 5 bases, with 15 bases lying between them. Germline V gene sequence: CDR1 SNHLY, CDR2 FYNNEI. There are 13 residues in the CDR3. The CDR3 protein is CASRGGRGTEAFF. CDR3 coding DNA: TGTGCCAGCCGTGGGGGTAGGGGGACTGAAGCTTTCTTT.

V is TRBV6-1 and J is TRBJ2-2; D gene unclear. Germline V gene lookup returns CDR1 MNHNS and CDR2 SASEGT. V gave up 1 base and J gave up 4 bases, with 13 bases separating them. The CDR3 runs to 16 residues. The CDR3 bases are TGTGCCAGCAGTGAAGTCGCCGGAGATGGCACCGGGGAGCTGTTTTTT. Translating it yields CASSEVAGDGTGELFF.

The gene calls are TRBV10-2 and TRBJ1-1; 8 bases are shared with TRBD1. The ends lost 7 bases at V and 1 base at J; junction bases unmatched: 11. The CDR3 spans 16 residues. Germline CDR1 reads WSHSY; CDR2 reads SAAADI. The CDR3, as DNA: TGCGCCAGCATGGACAGGGATGGATTTCGGAACACTGAAGCTTTCTTT. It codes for CASMDRDGFRNTEAFF.